These T cell receptor beta chains were read from a single sample in a study of CD8+ T cells in alopecia areata. Using immunoSEQ multiplex PCR, the repertoire was profiled, and TCRdb retains in-frame clones only, with some absent. There are around 190,000 clones in the sample; roughly 60% occur only once, and approximately 0.93% lies in the top ten. The sequencing here drew on CD4+ T cells sorted from blood, taken at week 24, from a patient treated with tofacitinib. These receptors originate from a human donor with alopecia areata. Both conserved end residues are part of each CDR3. Each record gives: D gene, J gene, V gene, clone size, CDR3 DNA, CDR3 protein. The D gene is left open where the match is weak. Rows give clone size only sometimes, using once, few, many, or a class for an expanded clone.

>TRBD2|TRBJ2-5|TRBV4-2|.
TGTGCCAGCAGCCAGGGGGGGTTGGTGGAAGAGACCCAGTACTTC
CASSQGGLVEETQYF
>.|TRBJ2-3|TRBV15|.
TGTGCCACCAGCTCTTTTTTGGGAGATACGCAGTATTTT
CATSSFLGDTQYF
>TRBD2|TRBJ2-3|TRBV2|few
TGTGCCAGCCGGACGGACGGGGGGGCACTGTCAGATACGCAGTATTTT
CASRTDGGALSDTQYF
>TRBD1|TRBJ1-1|TRBV11-1|once
TGTGCCAGCAGCTCAGACGGAAGACAGGGCGGAACTGAAGCTTTCTTT
CASSSDGRQGGTEAFF
>TRBD1|TRBJ1-1|TRBV25-1|.
TGTGCCAGCGGACAGGGTGCTTTCTTT
CASGQGAFF
>.|TRBJ1-2|TRBV11-2|many
TGTGCCAGCAGCTTGGATTGGGGACCTGAGTCCTTC
CASSLDWGPESF
>.|TRBJ1-2|TRBV29-1|.
TGCAGCGTTGAGATTACAGGAGGGGCTAACTATGGCTACACCTTC
CSVEITGGANYGYTF
>.|TRBJ1-5|TRBV9|.
TGTGCCAGCAGCGCCGGGATGATGAGCAATCAGCCCCAGCATTTT
CASSAGMMSNQPQHF
>.|TRBJ1-4|TRBV4-3|few
TGCGCCAGCAGCCAAGTACAAGGAGAAAAACTGTTTTTT
CASSQVQGEKLFF
>TRBD1|TRBJ2-5|TRBV7-2|.
TGTGCCAGCAGCCCCCGGACAGGGGAGACCCAGTACTTC
CASSPRTGETQYF
>.|TRBJ2-3|TRBV29-1|.
TGCAGCGTTGACTCAGGGTGGGGGTCGACAGATACGCAGTATTTT
CSVDSGWGSTDTQYF
>TRBD1|TRBJ2-7|TRBV6-6|.
TGTGCCAGCAGTGGAGGACAGGGCTTCTCCTACGAGCAGTACTTC
CASSGGQGFSYEQYF
>.|TRBJ1-2|TRBV29-1|.
TGCAGCGTTGAAAGTTGGGAGGATAGGACCCGCTACACCTTC
CSVESWEDRTRYTF
>.|TRBJ1-2|TRBV15|.
TGTGCCACCAGCAGGGCCGGACGGTTCTATGGCTACACCTTC
CATSRAGRFYGYTF
>TRBD1|TRBJ2-2|TRBV7-6|few
TGTGCCAGCAGCCGGGGACAGGGAAGGACCGGGGAGCTGTTTTTT
CASSRGQGRTGELFF
>TRBD1|TRBJ2-7|TRBV29-1|.
TGCAGCGCCGCCGGACAGGGGTTCTACGAGCAGTACTTC
CSAAGQGFYEQYF
>.|TRBJ2-1|TRBV14|.
TGTGCCAGCAGCCAAGATGCGGTAGCCCTGTTCTTC
CASSQDAVALFF
>.|TRBJ2-7|TRBV29-1|.
TGCAGCGTCGCGGGTCTCGAAAGAAACATAGCCGGGTACGAGCAGTACTTC
CSVAGLERNIAGYEQYF
>.|TRBJ2-4|TRBV15|.
TGTGCCACCAGCAGAGCCAAAAACATTCAGTACTTC
CATSRAKNIQYF
>.|TRBJ1-2|TRBV19|few
TGTGCCAGTAGTATCCAGGGACCCTATGGCTACACCTTC
CASSIQGPYGYTF
>.|TRBJ2-4|TRBV30|few
TGTGCCTGGAGTCAACAAGGACAGAGCTGGTACTTC
CAWSQQGQSWYF
>TRBD2|TRBJ2-1|TRBV5-6|many
TGTGCCAGCAGCACCACTAGCGGGGGGGTAAATGAGCAGTTCTTC
CASSTTSGGVNEQFF
>.|TRBJ1-1|TRBV29-1|few
TGCAGCGTTGTTACTTTCGGGGGGTCTGGGGATTTGAACACTGAAGCTTTCTTT
CSVVTFGGSGDLNTEAFF
>TRBD2|TRBJ2-5|TRBV9|.
TGTGCCAGCAGCCCAGGACTAGCGGGGCCTCAAGAGACCCAGTACTTC
CASSPGLAGPQETQYF
>TRBD2|TRBJ2-7|TRBV7-2|.
TGTGCCAGCAGCTTATCCTCTAGCGGGGGACGGGACGAGCAGTACTTC
CASSLSSSGGRDEQYF
>.|TRBJ2-7|TRBV5-1|.
TGCGCCAGCAGCGTATCCGGATCGTCCTACGAGCAGTACTTC
CASSVSGSSYEQYF
>TRBD2|TRBJ2-1|TRBV30|.
TGTGCCTGGAAACTCGGACTAGCGGGGAATGAGCAGTTCTTC
CAWKLGLAGNEQFF
>.|TRBJ2-4|TRBV2|few
TGTGCCAGCAGCCCTCGTCATCGCATTCAGTACTTC
CASSPRHRIQYF
>TRBD1|TRBJ1-1|TRBV29-1|once
TGCAGCGTCCAGCGGACAGGGGATGAAGCTTTCTTT
CSVQRTGDEAFF
>.|TRBJ1-6|TRBV27|.
TGTGCCAGCAGTTTAAGCGCAGGGTCAAATTCACCCCTCCACTTT
CASSLSAGSNSPLHF
>.|TRBJ2-7|TRBV30|.
TGTGCCTGGAGTGTACTAGTCAACGAGCAGTACTTC
CAWSVLVNEQYF
>TRBD2|TRBJ2-2|TRBV29-1|.
TGCAGCGTTCTTCTAGCGGGGGTTCGCACCGGGGAGCTGTTTTTT
CSVLLAGVRTGELFF
>.|TRBJ1-4|TRBV29-1|few
TGCAGCGCTGCGCAGGGTAATGAAAAACTGTTTTTT
CSAAQGNEKLFF
>.|TRBJ1-4|TRBV9|.
TGTGCCAGCGCCCGGGAGACAGGATCTACTGAAAAACTGTTTTTT
CASARETGSTEKLFF
>TRBD1|TRBJ1-5|TRBV30|.
TGTGCCTGGAGTGGACAGGGGGATAGCAATCAGCCCCAGCATTTT
CAWSGQGDSNQPQHF
>.|TRBJ2-5|TRBV29-1|few
TGCAGCGCGCCATGGGGAGAGACCCAGTACTTC
CSAPWGETQYF
>TRBD1|TRBJ2-1|TRBV7-2|once
TGTGCCAGCAGTCCTCGGACAGGGGCGTCCTACAATGAGCAGTTCTTC
CASSPRTGASYNEQFF
>.|TRBJ1-6|TRBV2|once
TGTGCCAGCACCACAAACAGGGAGTTCACCCTCCACTTT
CASTTNREFTLHF
>TRBD1|TRBJ2-7|TRBV27|.
TGTGCCAGCAGTTCCTATACAGGGGATCGGGAGCAGTACTTC
CASSSYTGDREQYF
>TRBD1|TRBJ2-2|TRBV5-1|.
TGCGCCAGCAGCGCCGGGACAGGGGATACCGGGGAGCTGTTTTTT
CASSAGTGDTGELFF
>.|TRBJ2-1|TRBV5-1|.
TGCGCCAGCAGCTTGGATCCAGGACGGGAGAATGAGCAGTTCTTC
CASSLDPGRENEQFF
>TRBD1|TRBJ1-2|TRBV27|.
TGTGCCAGCAGTTCCCACGTGTCCTCCGGGACAGGGAGCTACACCTTC
CASSSHVSSGTGSYTF
>.|TRBJ1-2|TRBV7-2|few
TGTGCCAGCAGCTTAGGGACCGGGACTCCGGGTGGCTACACCTTC
CASSLGTGTPGGYTF
>TRBD2|TRBJ2-2|TRBV30|once
TGTGCCGCGGGACTAGCGATGGGGGAGCTGTTTTTT
CAAGLAMGELFF